A selection of T cell receptor beta chains follows, all from one sample in a study of blood T cell repertoires in COVID-19. Profiling relied on immunoSEQ multiplex PCR, and the TCRdb table lists in-frame clones only, not all of them. Among about 100,000 clones, approximately 80% were seen once, and the ten largest hold less than 5%. Sequences were obtained from peripheral blood. The receptors here all came from a woman in her 70s with acute or convalescent COVID-19. The CDR3 runs from the conserved cysteine through the conserved F or W. Fields, in order: V gene, CDR3 protein.

TRBV5-1 CASSLGQGGSTGELFF
TRBV6-5 CASGSGGVVGTQYF
TRBV5-4 CASSLAAGAGYNEQFF
TRBV2 CASSDRETDTQYF
TRBV5-4 CASSLARQGRYEQYF
TRBV7-9 CASSLFRSSGTYNEQFF
TRBV19 CASSILAGGDEQFF
TRBV7-9 CASSSDSSGANVLTF
TRBV9 CASSVRDRVNTEAFF
TRBV4-2 CASSQNSGVLDNEQFF
TRBV28 CASSFLPGELFF
TRBV27 CATATGVSSYEQYF
TRBV6-5 CASSTKDTSYEQYF
TRBV28 CATLGPTTNQPQHF
TRBV10-1 CASSAPGDNEQFF
TRBV25-1 CASSRTGLGSPLHF
TRBV4-1 CASSLLAGAGEQYF
TRBV9 CASSVGRGGTKRRLNEQFF
TRBV11-2 CASSASLSISTDTQYF